This record looks at one T cell receptor (beta chain) sequence and its context. Losses at the gene ends were 9 bases for V and 0 bases for J; bases not matched to a gene: 2. Germline CDR1 reads MDHEN; CDR2 reads SYDVKM. This CDR3 contains 12 residues. Authors' processing steps: The assay estimated nucleated cells by amplifying reference gene primers. Method: immunoSEQ multiplex PCR; TCRdb's copy keeps in-frame clones and lacks some. V and J calls plus clone size are reproduced from that table; the DNA served to infer D and trimming. The sample lists about 140,000 clones; more than 60% were seen once. This sample stems from a study of blood T cell repertoires in COVID-19. As for the study in general: COVID-19 samples, acute and convalescent, were from the United States, Italy and Spain.

Sequencing was performed on peripheral blood. The rearrangement joins TRBV28 to TRBJ2-7; 7 nucleotides line up with TRBD1. The origin of this receptor is an older woman with acute or convalescent COVID-19. The DNA of the CDR3 is TGTGCCAGTACAGGGGCCTCCTACGAGCAGTACTTC. This sequence encodes CASTGASYEQYF. Filled out from reference TRBV28 and TRBJ2-7, the complete variable domain reads DVKVTQSSRYLVKRTGEKVFLECVQDMDHENMFWYRQDPGLGLRLIYFSYDVKMKEKGDIPEGYSVSREKKERFSLILESASTNQTSMYLCASTGASYEQYFGPGTRLTVT.